The 26 T cell receptor beta chains given below trace back to one sample, sequenced in a study of T cells in localized non-small cell lung cancer. Profiling relied on immunoSEQ multiplex PCR, and the TCRdb table lists in-frame clones only, not all of them. This table has around 33,000 clones, around 79% appearing once. The sequenced sample was peripheral blood, obtained before any cancer treatment. These receptors all come from a male donor at least 60 years old with stage III squamous cell lung carcinoma.

The chain carries TRBV5-1 and TRBJ1-2; tentatively, D is TRBD1 (5 bases). Germline lookup yields CDR1 SGHRS and CDR2 YFSETQ. The CDR3 sequence is 18 residues long. The V gene lost 0 bases and the J gene lost 6 bases, with 24 bases spanning the gap. The CDR3 sequence: CASSLARPGKIGGDGYTF. The CDR3 region has the DNA TGCGCCAGCAGCTTGGCCCGGCCAGGGAAAATTGGGGGTGATGGCTACACCTTC.

J is TRBJ2-3 and V is TRBV6-1; D remains ambiguous. Germline values: CDR1 MNHNS, CDR2 SASEGT. V was cut by 4 bases and J by 3 bases, with 11 bases left in between. The CDR3 has 14 amino acids. The CDR3 DNA reads as TGTGCCAGCAGTGCCTTGACGAGAACAGATACGCAGTATTTT. Its protein is CASSALTRTDTQYF.

This chain joins TRBV19 and TRBJ2-1; no definite D call. V was pared by 3 bases and J by 9 bases, with 12 bases between. CDR3 length: 13 amino acids. Germline CDR1 LNHDA, CDR2 SQIVND (reference sequence). The CDR3 DNA sequence: TGTGCCAGTAGTATTTCAGCTTACGGTGAGCAGTTCTTC. Its protein product is CASSISAYGEQFF. Full variable domain (missing parts from reference TRBV19 and TRBJ2-1): DGGITQSPKYLFRKEGQNVTLSCEQNLNHDAMYWYRQDPGQGLRLIYYSQIVNDFQKGDIAEGYSVSREKKESFPLTVTSAQKNPTAFYLCASSISAYGEQFFGPGTRLTVL.

The chain joins TRBV27 to TRBJ2-1; D remains unclear. V lost 2 bases and J lost 2, with 10 bases in between. The CDR3 has 15 residues. The germline CDR1 and CDR2 sequences are MNHEY and SMNVEV (reference sequence). This chain's CDR3 is CASSLQQIAYNEQFF. The CDR3 coding sequence is TGTGCCAGCAGTTTACAACAGATAGCCTACAATGAGCAGTTCTTC.

The rearrangement uses TRBV29-1 and TRBJ2-1; D may be TRBD1 (5 bases). V lost 1 base and J 7 bases, leaving 11 bases between the germline ends. Germline V lookup: CDR1 SQVTM, CDR2 ANQGSEA. CDR3 length equals 13 residues. CDR3 region: CSVEGRVGNEQFF. CDR3 sequence (DNA): TGCAGCGTTGAAGGCAGGGTTGGGAATGAGCAGTTCTTC.

The chain uses TRBV27 and TRBJ2-7; D ambiguous. The V end was cut by 1 base, the J end by 9 bases, with 13 bases between. Germline loops: CDR1 MNHEY, CDR2 SMNVEV (reference sequence). The CDR3 has 13 residues. Here the CDR3 DNA reads TGTGCCAGCAGTTTATTTTCAGGAAATCGGCAGTACTTC. It specifies CASSLFSGNRQYF.

The rearrangement joins TRBV7-9 to TRBJ2-6; D gene ambiguous. V was clipped by 4 bases and J by 2 bases, with 9 bases between them. The CDR3 has 15 residues. Germline CDR1 and CDR2: SEHNR and FQNEAQ (reference sequence). The CDR3 region has the DNA TGTGCCAGCAGCTGGCAGCCCCCTGGGGCCAACGTCCTGACTTTC. Its protein is CASSWQPPGANVLTF.

This chain uses TRBV6-5 with TRBJ2-1; 7 positions agree with TRBD2. With V trimmed by 6 bases and J by 2 bases, 7 bases remained unmatched. The CDR3 covers 15 residues. Per the germline V gene, CDR1 is MNHEY and CDR2 is SVGAGI. In DNA, the CDR3 is TGTGCCAGCAGCCAATCAGGACTAGCCTACAATGAGCAGTTCTTC. Translated: CASSQSGLAYNEQFF.

This sequence joins TRBV4-1 and TRBJ2-7; weak D call: TRBD1 (5 bases). Germline V gene lookup returns CDR1 MGHRA and CDR2 YSYEKL. This CDR3 has 16 residues. Between the trimmed V and J ends, which lost 1 base and 0 bases, there was a span of 13 bases. CDR3 in amino acids: CASSQGVGAASYEQYF. The CDR3, as DNA: TGCGCCAGCAGCCAAGGGGTAGGGGCTGCCTCCTACGAGCAGTACTTC.

This sequence joins TRBV25-1 and TRBJ1-6; the D is unclear. Germline V lookup: CDR1 MGHDK, CDR2 SYGVNS. The V end lost 5 bases, the J end lost 1 base, and 6 bases lay between the germline ends. The CDR3 is 14 residues long. The CDR3 region has the DNA TGTGCCAGCAGTCTGGGGTCCTATAATTCACCCCTCCACTTT. Translation gives CASSLGSYNSPLHF.

V and J are TRBV11-2 and TRBJ1-2, with D hard to call. This CDR3 has 13 amino acids. Germline lookup yields CDR1 SGHAT and CDR2 FQNNGV. Between the trimmed V and J ends, which lost 1 base and 1 base, there was a span of 4 bases. The CDR3 loop reads CASSLALNYGYTF. The CDR3 DNA follows: TGTGCCAGCAGCTTAGCTCTTAACTATGGCTACACCTTC.

The J gene is TRBJ2-3, the V gene TRBV9; D is perhaps TRBD1 (6 bases). CDR3 length: 16 amino acids. Germline CDR1 reads SGDLS; CDR2 reads YYNGEE. The V end was cut by 0 bases, the J end by 0 bases, with 11 bases between. The CDR3 loop is CASSVAGELSTDTQYF. CDR3 nucleotide sequence: TGTGCCAGCAGCGTAGCAGGGGAGCTGAGCACAGATACGCAGTATTTT. The complete variable domain, with remaining parts taken from reference TRBV9 and TRBJ2-3, reads DSGVTQTPKHLITATGQRVTLRCSPRSGDLSVYWYQQSLDQGLQFLIQYYNGEERAKGNILERFSAQQFPDLHSELNLSSLELGDSALYFCASSVAGELSTDTQYFGPGTRLTVL.

The J gene is TRBJ2-5, the V gene TRBV19, with D maybe TRBD1 (6 bases). Deletions cut 2 bases from V and 5 bases from J, with 9 bases between. Germline CDR1 is LNHDA and CDR2 is SQIVND (reference sequence). The CDR3 totals 13 residues. As DNA, the CDR3 is TGTGCCAGTAGTATACAGGGGACGGAGACCCAGTACTTC. Encoded protein: CASSIQGTETQYF.

The count of this clone is one. The chain employs TRBV2 and TRBJ2-4, with TRBD2 as a possible D gene (6 bases). Germline CDR1 is SNHLY and CDR2 is FYNNEI. CDR3 length: 15 amino acids. V was shortened by 2 bases and J by 1 base, with 9 bases between the two germline ends. DNA of the CDR3: TGTGCCAGCAGTGAATGGGGGGACGCCAAAAACATTCAGTACTTC. It codes for CASSEWGDAKNIQYF.

A few counts support this clone. The chain is built from TRBV30 and TRBJ1-1; D is unclear. The V end lost 1 base, the J end lost 1 base, and 7 bases lay between the germline ends. CDR1 is GTSNPN, CDR2 SVGIG, per germline (reference sequence). CDR3 size: 13 residues. The CDR3 coding sequence is TGTGCCTGGAGTGGGGGTAAGAACACTGAAGCTTTCTTT. Translation: CAWSGGKNTEAFF.

The J gene is TRBJ1-5, the V gene TRBV6-1; D is unclear. Germline values: CDR1 MNHNS, CDR2 SASEGT. The V end lost 8 bases, the J end lost 4 bases, and 15 bases lay between the germline ends. CDR3 length equals 14 residues. This CDR3 reads CASSLETSNQPQHF. CDR3 nucleotide sequence: TGTGCCAGCTCTTTGGAAACTTCAAATCAGCCCCAGCATTTT.

CDR3 in amino acids: CAWSRENTEAFF. The CDR3 DNA reads TGTGCCTGGAGTAGGGAAAACACTGAAGCTTTCTTT. The chain is built from TRBV30 and TRBJ1-1; D ambiguous. The CDR3 spans 12 residues. In germline, CDR1 is GTSNPN, CDR2 SVGIG (reference sequence). Trimming removed 2 bases at V and 2 bases at J, with 6 bases between.

The table lists this clone with a few counts. This chain uses TRBV5-1 with TRBJ2-7; a weak D match, TRBD2 (6 bases). V was cut by 4 bases and J by 3 bases, with 14 bases left in between. The CDR3 extends over 14 amino acids. CDR1 and CDR2 (germline): SGHRS, YFSETQ. In nucleotides, the CDR3 is TGCGCCAGCAGCACGGAGGCGGAGGGCTACGAGCAGTACTTC. It specifies CASSTEAEGYEQYF.

This clone was detected only once. The chain uses TRBV18 and TRBJ1-1; D gene unclear. The CDR3 is 13 amino acids. The germline CDR1 and CDR2 sequences are KGHSH and LQKENI. Trimming pared 6 bases from V and 6 bases from J, leaving 14 bases between. The CDR3: CASSLGLQSEAFF. The CDR3 bases are TGTGCCAGCTCCCTCGGGCTTCAATCTGAAGCTTTCTTT.

The V call is TRBV19, the J call TRBJ2-4, with 9 bases matching TRBD1. This CDR3 has 14 residues. V shed 7 bases, J shed 8 bases, and the junction held 9 bases outside the gene matches. CDR1 LNHDA and CDR2 SQIVND come from the germline V gene (reference sequence). The CDR3 DNA follows: TGTGCCAGTACCGTACAGGGGGCTCAAGACATTCAGTACTTC. This sequence encodes CASTVQGAQDIQYF. Full variable domain (remainder filled in from reference TRBV19 and TRBJ2-4): DGGITQSPKYLFRKEGQNVTLSCEQNLNHDAMYWYRQDPGQGLRLIYYSQIVNDFQKGDIAEGYSVSREKKESFPLTVTSAQKNPTAFYLCASTVQGAQDIQYFGAGTRLSVL.

J is TRBJ2-1 and V is TRBV19, with 14 positions matching TRBD2. CDR3 length: 13 amino acids. J was trimmed by 7 bases and V by 10 bases; bases with no gene match: 3. Per the germline V gene, CDR1 is LNHDA and CDR2 is SQIVND (reference sequence). CDR3 in amino acids: CATRTSGRNEQFF. Written as DNA, the CDR3 is TGTGCCACCAGGACTAGCGGGAGGAATGAGCAGTTCTTC.

The chain has TRBV5-4 and TRBJ1-1; 7 nucleotides agree with TRBD1. The CDR3 totals 16 residues. V shed 0 bases, J shed 5 bases, and the junction held 10 bases outside the gene matches. The germline V gene encodes CDR1 SGHNT and CDR2 YYREEE (reference sequence). CDR3 sequence (DNA): TGTGCCAGCAGCTTGGCCTTTCAGGGGGGGGAGACTGAAGCTTTCTTT. Its protein is CASSLAFQGGETEAFF.

The V and J genes are TRBV5-5 and TRBJ1-5; D gene unclear. This CDR3 is built from 15 residues. V was shortened by 1 base and J by 2 bases, with 10 bases between the two germline ends. The germline V gene encodes CDR1 SGHKS and CDR2 YYEKEE (reference sequence). The CDR3, as DNA: TGTGCCAGCAGCTTGCTCGCGATGGGCAATCAGCCCCAGCATTTT. Protein: CASSLLAMGNQPQHF.

The chain carries TRBV7-2 and TRBJ2-3; D is unresolved. Per the germline V gene, CDR1 is SGHTA and CDR2 is FQGNSA. The CDR3 runs to 13 residues. The V gene lost 4 bases and the J gene lost 4 bases, with 9 bases spanning the gap. Here the CDR3 DNA reads TGTGCCAGCAGCTCTAGAGCTCCAGATACGCAGTATTTT. Its translation is CASSSRAPDTQYF.

This clone was detected a few times. The chain employs TRBV7-9 and TRBJ1-1; D is uncertain. This CDR3 is built from 14 residues. CDR1 is SEHNR and CDR2 is FQNEAQ in the germline V gene (reference sequence). Trimming took off 3 bases at V and 1 base at J, with 9 bases between the two ends. CDR3 residues: CASSFPPGNTEAFF. For the CDR3, the DNA is TGTGCCAGCAGCTTCCCTCCCGGGAACACTGAAGCTTTCTTT.

This sequence joins TRBV2 and TRBJ2-5; D is undetermined. Germline CDR1 reads SNHLY; CDR2 reads FYNNEI. Trimming removed 3 bases at V and 5 bases at J, with 7 bases between. This CDR3 comprises 12 residues. CDR3 region: CASSEMRETQYF. In DNA form, the CDR3 reads TGTGCCAGCAGTGAGATGAGGGAGACCCAGTACTTC.